The rows below give T cell receptor beta chains drawn from one sample of a study of cytomegalovirus exposure and HLA in healthy donors. TCRdb keeps only in-frame clones here, not all; method: immunoSEQ multiplex PCR. The table records 160,000 or so clones, 80% to 85% of them present only once. The sequenced material came from PBMCs. The origin of the receptors is a man aged 25-45 years in good health and CMV-seronegative. Each CDR3 is given with its conserved first and last residue. A D gene is named only where the DNA matches it firmly. Clone size appears in some rows only: once, few, many, or a class for an expanded clone.

J | D | size | V | CDR3 | DNA
TRBJ2-2 | NA | NA | TRBV10-3 | CATAGDTNTGELFF | TGTGCCACAGCAGGGGATACGAACACCGGGGAGCTGTTTTTT
TRBJ2-7 | NA | NA | TRBV6-1 | CASSEVDNFYEQYF | TGTGCCAGCAGTGAAGTGGACAACTTCTACGAGCAGTACTTC
TRBJ1-2 | NA | NA | TRBV4-1 | CASSQARGGYTF | TGCGCCAGCAGCCAAGCCAGGGGTGGCTACACCTTC
TRBJ1-2 | NA | once | TRBV19 | CASTKGHNYGYTF | TGTGCCAGTACCAAGGGACATAACTATGGCTACACCTTC
TRBJ1-6 | TRBD1 | NA | TRBV5-1 | CASSLTGNPLHF | TGCGCCAGCAGCCTGACAGGGAACCCCCTCCACTTT
TRBJ2-3 | NA | NA | TRBV5-1 | CASSLTADTDTQYF | TGCGCCAGCAGCTTGACAGCCGACACAGATACGCAGTATTTT
TRBJ2-1 | NA | NA | TRBV15 | CATSRGRQYDEQFF | TGTGCCACCAGCAGAGGTAGACAGTACGATGAGCAGTTCTTC
TRBJ1-6 | NA | NA | TRBV19 | CASSIWPDSPLHF | TGTGCCAGTAGTATATGGCCAGATTCACCCCTCCACTTT
TRBJ2-7 | TRBD1 | few | TRBV30 | CAWKGARYEQYF | TGTGCCTGGAAGGGGGCGCGTTACGAGCAGTACTTC
TRBJ1-1 | NA | NA | TRBV7-3 | CASSLAGGNTEAFF | TGTGCCAGCAGCTTAGCTGGGGGCAATACTGAAGCTTTCTTT
TRBJ2-7 | TRBD1 | NA | TRBV7-6 | CASSFTGGAGYEQYF | TGTGCCAGCAGCTTCACAGGGGGCGCTGGCTACGAGCAGTACTTC
TRBJ2-3 | NA | once | TRBV2 | CASTQTSSTTDTQYF | TGTGCCAGCACCCAGACTAGTTCCACCACAGATACGCAGTATTTT
TRBJ2-7 | TRBD1 | once | TRBV6-1 | CASRDRVYEQYF | TGTGCCAGCAGGGACAGGGTCTACGAGCAGTACTTC
TRBJ2-7 | NA | NA | TRBV23-1 | CASSQYRRGSYEQYF | TGCGCCAGCAGTCAATACCGCAGGGGATCCTACGAGCAGTACTTC
TRBJ2-7 | TRBD1 | NA | TRBV5-1 | CASSSGDRISYEQYF | TGCGCCAGCAGCTCCGGGGACAGAATCTCCTACGAGCAGTACTTC
TRBJ1-5 | NA | NA | TRBV2 | CASRIKVGTPSTNQPQHF | TGTGCCAGCCGGATAAAGGTTGGGACTCCGTCAACCAATCAGCCCCAGCATTTT
TRBJ2-7 | NA | NA | TRBV9 | CASSVTAGGSACEQYF | TGTGCCAGCAGCGTAACGGCGGGCGGGTCGGCCTGCGAGCAGTACTTC
TRBJ1-4 | NA | NA | TRBV19 | CASMERGSHEKLFF | TGTGCCAGTATGGAACGGGGGTCCCATGAAAAACTGTTTTTT
TRBJ2-7 | NA | NA | TRBV11-3 | CASSSLYEQYF | TGTGCCAGCAGCTCCTTATACGAGCAGTACTTC
TRBJ2-5 | TRBD2 | NA | TRBV5-4 | CASSLLFAGLADKETQYF | TGTGCCAGCAGCTTGTTGTTTGCGGGACTAGCGGACAAAGAGACCCAGTACTTC
TRBJ2-2 | NA | NA | TRBV5-1 | CASSSEGSYTGELFF | TGCGCCAGCAGTAGTGAGGGTTCGTACACCGGGGAGCTGTTTTTT
TRBJ1-6 | NA | NA | TRBV25-1 | CASSELAAGALHF | TGTGCCAGCAGTGAATTGGCAGCGGGGGCCCTCCACTTT
TRBJ2-1 | NA | NA | TRBV27 | CASSWPGGGYNEQFF | TGTGCCAGCAGTTGGCCAGGGGGAGGTTACAATGAGCAGTTCTTC
TRBJ1-3 | NA | NA | TRBV2 | CASRESSGNTIYF | TGTGCCAGCAGGGAGAGCTCTGGAAACACCATATATTTT
TRBJ2-3 | TRBD2 | NA | TRBV5-1 | CASSLGLAGVEDTQYF | TGCGCCAGCAGCTTGGGGCTAGCGGGAGTTGAAGATACGCAGTATTTT
TRBJ1-2 | TRBD1 | NA | TRBV10-3 | CAISEDRGNYGYTF | TGTGCCATCAGTGAGGACAGGGGCAACTATGGCTACACCTTC
TRBJ2-1 | TRBD1 | NA | TRBV5-1 | CASSLADRPNEQFF | TGCGCCAGCAGCTTGGCGGACAGGCCAAATGAGCAGTTCTTC
TRBJ1-3 | NA | few | TRBV7-2 | CASSLQWGLAGNTIYF | TGTGCCAGCAGCCTCCAGTGGGGGCTTGCTGGAAACACCATATATTTT
TRBJ1-2 | TRBD1 | NA | TRBV13 | CASSSPGQGNYGYTF | TGTGCCAGCAGCTCTCCGGGACAGGGGAACTATGGCTACACCTTC
TRBJ2-1 | TRBD2 | NA | TRBV6-4 | CASSGTSGGNEQFF | TGTGCCAGCAGTGGGACTAGCGGGGGCAATGAGCAGTTCTTC
TRBJ2-2 | TRBD2 | NA | TRBV6-1 | CASSVGAGAYPTGELFF | TGTGCCAGCAGTGTTGGAGCGGGAGCTTATCCGACCGGGGAGCTGTTTTTT
TRBJ2-3 | TRBD2 | NA | TRBV5-1 | CASSLGLAGRSDTQYF | TGCGCCAGCAGCTTGGGACTAGCGGGAAGGTCAGATACGCAGTATTTT
TRBJ2-7 | TRBD1 | few | TRBV29-1 | CSFSGTGSSYEQYF | TGCAGCTTTTCCGGGACAGGGTCCTCCTACGAGCAGTACTTC
TRBJ2-5 | TRBD2 | NA | TRBV4-2 | CASSQAAGGIQTQYF | TGTGCCAGCAGCCAAGCCGCGGGGGGCATACAGACCCAGTACTTC
TRBJ2-6 | NA | NA | TRBV5-1 | CASSLDTQTGANVLTF | TGCGCCAGCAGCTTGGATACCCAGACTGGGGCCAACGTCCTGACTTTC
TRBJ2-7 | TRBD2 | NA | TRBV5-6 | CASSATGTKEYF | TGTGCCAGCAGCGCGACCGGGACTAAGGAGTACTTC
TRBJ1-4 | TRBD1 | once | TRBV23-1 | CASSQPTGNDPNEKLFF | TGCGCCAGCAGTCAGCCGACAGGGAATGATCCTAATGAAAAACTGTTTTTT
TRBJ2-1 | NA | NA | TRBV5-1 | CASSPTLTSSYNEQFF | TGCGCCAGCAGCCCTACTCTTACGAGCTCCTACAATGAGCAGTTCTTC
TRBJ2-7 | NA | NA | TRBV30 | CAWSVPGTKLSYEQYF | TGTGCCTGGAGTGTACCCGGGACAAAGCTCTCCTACGAGCAGTACTTC
TRBJ2-7 | TRBD2 | NA | TRBV9 | CASSVGLAGPSEQYF | TGTGCCAGCAGCGTAGGACTAGCTGGGCCCTCCGAGCAGTACTTC
TRBJ1-2 | NA | NA | TRBV27 | CASRESLGSWRYGYTF | TGTGCCAGCAGGGAGTCCCTCGGCAGTTGGAGGTATGGCTACACCTTC
TRBJ2-7 | TRBD1 | NA | TRBV2 | CASRGQGFTYEQYF | TGTGCCAGCAGGGGACAGGGATTTACCTACGAGCAGTACTTC
TRBJ2-3 | NA | NA | TRBV9 | CASSVNTDTQYF | TGTGCCAGCAGCGTTAACACAGATACGCAGTATTTT
TRBJ1-4 | TRBD1 | NA | TRBV5-1 | CASSLGQGYEKLFF | TGCGCCAGCAGCTTGGGACAGGGGTATGAAAAACTGTTTTTT
TRBJ1-4 | NA | NA | TRBV5-1 | CASSLVGAVSNEKLFF | TGCGCCAGCAGCTTAGTGGGGGCCGTATCTAATGAAAAACTGTTTTTT